Listed below are T cell receptor beta chains from one sample, sequenced in a study of blood T cells in healthy people across ages. TCRdb processed the 5' RACE reads anew with MiXCR; each CDR3 protein has one entry. The sample includes about 1,000,000 distinct CDR3 sequences, more than 40% seen only once; the top ten take approximately 17%. Material: blood. Source of these receptors: a woman aged 60-75 years in good health. Both conserved end residues are part of each CDR3. The order of the fields is V gene, D gene, clone size, J gene, CDR3 protein, CDR3 DNA. A D gene is named only where the DNA matches it firmly. Size values are once, few and many counts, or a class for expanded clones, and some rows have none.

v_gene: TRBV12-5
d_gene: TRBD2
abundance: once
j_gene: TRBJ2-1
CDR3aa: CASGFRGAAGIGYNEQFF
CDR3nt: TGTGCTAGTGGTTTCCGAGGTGCAGCGGGAATTGGGTACAATGAGCAGTTCTTC

v_gene: TRBV6-1
d_gene: .
abundance: .
j_gene: TRBJ2-7
CDR3aa: CASSEAGNYEQYF
CDR3nt: TGTGCCAGCAGTGAAGCGGGGAACTACGAGCAGTACTTC

v_gene: TRBV20-1
d_gene: TRBD2
abundance: .
j_gene: TRBJ2-7
CDR3aa: CSASPLAGSYEKYF
CDR3nt: TGCAGTGCTAGCCCACTAGCGGGGTCCTACGAGAAGTACTTC

v_gene: TRBV6-1
d_gene: .
abundance: .
j_gene: TRBJ1-2
CDR3aa: CASNRIRYGYTF
CDR3nt: TGTGCCAGCAATCGAATCCGCTATGGCTACACCTTC

v_gene: TRBV5-1
d_gene: TRBD1
abundance: .
j_gene: TRBJ1-1
CDR3aa: CASSLVTGTGDEAFF
CDR3nt: TGCGCCAGCAGCTTGGTGACCGGGACAGGGGATGAAGCTTTCTTT

v_gene: TRBV10-3
d_gene: TRBD2
abundance: few
j_gene: TRBJ2-7
CDR3aa: CAIGTTSGRSYEQYF
CDR3nt: TGTGCCATTGGTACCACTAGCGGGAGATCCTACGAGCAGTACTTC

v_gene: TRBV6-5
d_gene: TRBD2
abundance: .
j_gene: TRBJ2-3
CDR3aa: CASSPGTSGDTDTQYF
CDR3nt: TGTGCCAGCAGTCCTGGGACTAGCGGCGACACAGATACGCAGTATTTT

v_gene: TRBV7-2
d_gene: TRBD1
abundance: few
j_gene: TRBJ1-2
CDR3aa: CASSLAPPLTGGYGYTF
CDR3nt: TGTGCCAGCAGCTTGGCCCCCCCCCTGACAGGGGGATATGGCTACACCTTC

v_gene: TRBV2
d_gene: .
abundance: .
j_gene: TRBJ1-6
CDR3aa: CASAGPSYNSPLHF
CDR3nt: TGTGCCAGCGCAGGACCCTCCTATAATTCACCCCTCCACTTT

v_gene: TRBV20-1
d_gene: .
abundance: many
j_gene: TRBJ1-5
CDR3aa: CSATLDSNQPQHF
CDR3nt: TGCAGTGCTACGTTAGACAGCAATCAGCCCCAGCATTTT

v_gene: TRBV5-1
d_gene: TRBD1
abundance: .
j_gene: TRBJ1-2
CDR3aa: CASSSGGDGGYTF
CDR3nt: TGCGCCAGCAGCTCAGGGGGTGATGGTGGCTACACCTTC

v_gene: TRBV27
d_gene: .
abundance: few
j_gene: TRBJ2-1
CDR3aa: CASSWGLSYNEQFF
CDR3nt: TGTGCCAGCAGCTGGGGACTCTCCTACAATGAGCAGTTCTTC

v_gene: TRBV20-1
d_gene: TRBD1
abundance: .
j_gene: TRBJ1-1
CDR3aa: CSAIGQGEWAFF
CDR3nt: TGCAGTGCTATCGGGCAGGGGGAGTGGGCTTTCTTT

v_gene: TRBV27
d_gene: TRBD2
abundance: .
j_gene: TRBJ2-5
CDR3aa: CASIGEGQETQYF
CDR3nt: TGTGCCAGCATCGGGGAGGGGCAAGAGACCCAGTACTTC

v_gene: TRBV27
d_gene: TRBD1
abundance: .
j_gene: TRBJ1-2
CDR3aa: CASRPTGGLEYGYTF
CDR3nt: TGTGCCAGCAGGCCTACAGGGGGCTTGGAGTATGGCTACACCTTC

v_gene: TRBV7-8
d_gene: .
abundance: .
j_gene: TRBJ2-7
CDR3aa: CASSLRLSYEQYF
CDR3nt: TGTGCCAGCAGCTTACGACTGTCCTACGAGCAGTACTTC

v_gene: TRBV3-1
d_gene: .
abundance: .
j_gene: TRBJ2-3
CDR3aa: CASSQPRGTQYF
CDR3nt: TGTGCCAGCAGCCAACCCCGAGGTACGCAGTATTTT

v_gene: TRBV24-1
d_gene: .
abundance: .
j_gene: TRBJ1-5
CDR3aa: CATAGADYSNQPQHF
CDR3nt: TGTGCCACCGCTGGGGCAGACTATAGCAATCAGCCCCAGCATTTT

v_gene: TRBV20-1
d_gene: .
abundance: few
j_gene: TRBJ2-7
CDR3aa: CSATRQGLYEQYF
CDR3nt: TGCAGTGCTACTCGACAGGGACTCTACGAGCAGTACTTC

v_gene: TRBV10-3
d_gene: .
abundance: few
j_gene: TRBJ2-1
CDR3aa: CAISDYRASNEQFF
CDR3nt: TGTGCCATCAGTGACTATAGGGCTAGCAATGAGCAGTTCTTC

v_gene: TRBV27
d_gene: TRBD1
abundance: .
j_gene: TRBJ1-2
CDR3aa: CASSSNRGYGYTF
CDR3nt: TGTGCCAGCAGTTCAAACAGGGGCTATGGCTACACCTTC

v_gene: TRBV6-2/TRBV6-3
d_gene: TRBD2
abundance: .
j_gene: TRBJ2-1
CDR3aa: CASSPSTSGIIPYNEQFF
CDR3nt: TGTGCCAGCAGTCCGTCGACTAGCGGGATTATCCCTTACAATGAGCAGTTCTTC

v_gene: TRBV5-1
d_gene: TRBD1
abundance: .
j_gene: TRBJ1-4
CDR3aa: CASNSGQGALSEKLFF
CDR3nt: TGCGCCAGCAACTCGGGACAGGGGGCGCTGAGTGAAAAACTGTTTTTT

v_gene: TRBV27
d_gene: .
abundance: .
j_gene: TRBJ1-2
CDR3aa: CASSGRTGNYGYTF
CDR3nt: TGTGCCAGCAGTGGAAGGACGGGAAACTATGGCTACACCTTC

v_gene: TRBV20-1
d_gene: .
abundance: .
j_gene: TRBJ2-1
CDR3aa: CSAAGIQDEQFF
CDR3nt: TGCAGTGCTGCCGGGATCCAGGATGAGCAGTTCTTC

v_gene: TRBV27
d_gene: TRBD1
abundance: .
j_gene: TRBJ1-2
CDR3aa: CASSLLGTGTLNGYTF
CDR3nt: TGTGCCAGCAGTTTACTCGGGACAGGGACCTTGAATGGCTACACCTTC

v_gene: TRBV5-1
d_gene: .
abundance: few
j_gene: TRBJ2-1
CDR3aa: CASTWGTAGYNEQFF
CDR3nt: TGCGCCAGCACCTGGGGGACCGCGGGATATAATGAGCAGTTCTTC

v_gene: TRBV7-3
d_gene: TRBD2
abundance: .
j_gene: TRBJ2-2
CDR3aa: CASSLGLASRTGELFF
CDR3nt: TGTGCCAGCAGCTTAGGACTAGCGTCACGCACCGGGGAGCTGTTTTTT

v_gene: TRBV29-1
d_gene: .
abundance: .
j_gene: TRBJ2-1
CDR3aa: CSVDLDLRGNEQFF
CDR3nt: TGCAGCGTTGACCTCGACCTCAGGGGCAATGAGCAGTTCTTC